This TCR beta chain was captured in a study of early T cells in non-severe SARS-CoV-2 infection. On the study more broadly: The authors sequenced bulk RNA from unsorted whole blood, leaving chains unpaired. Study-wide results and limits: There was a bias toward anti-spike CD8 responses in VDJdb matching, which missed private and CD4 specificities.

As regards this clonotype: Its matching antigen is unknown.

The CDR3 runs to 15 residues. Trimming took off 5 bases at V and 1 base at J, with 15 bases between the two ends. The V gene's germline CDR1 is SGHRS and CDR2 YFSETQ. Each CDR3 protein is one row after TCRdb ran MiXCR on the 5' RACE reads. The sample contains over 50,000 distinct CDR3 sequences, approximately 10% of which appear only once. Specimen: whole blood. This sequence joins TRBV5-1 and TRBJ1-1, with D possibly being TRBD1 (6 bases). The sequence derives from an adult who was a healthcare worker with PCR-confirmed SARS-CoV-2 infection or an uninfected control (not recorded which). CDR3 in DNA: TGCGCCAGCAGTTCGGCAGGGGAGCGGAACACTGAAGCTTTCTTT. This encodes CASSSAGERNTEAFF.